Following are 5 T cell receptor beta chains from one sample sequenced in a study of T cells in Graves' hyperthyroidism and ophthalmopathy. TCR beta CDR3 regions were amplified from RNA. Primed by the HTBI set, a first-round RT-PCR was run on the TCR CDR3. TCRdb independently ran MiXCR on the multiplex PCR reads; one entry per CDR3 protein. The data contain hundreds of thousands of distinct CDR3 sequences, around 17% of them seen just once; the ten biggest clones take up more than 25%. What was sequenced was blood. The receptors derive from a woman aged 18-35 years with Graves' ophthalmopathy.

This clonotype has at least ten counts. V and J are TRBV28 and TRBJ1-2; TRBD1 is a possible D gene (6 bases). The CDR3 sequence is 15 residues long. CDR1 is MDHEN and CDR2 is SYDVKM in the germline V gene. V shed 4 bases and J shed 3 bases, with 15 bases lying between them. CDR3 protein: CASSSNQGLDYGYTF. Here the CDR3 DNA reads TGTGCCAGCAGTTCAAACCAGGGGTTGGACTATGGCTACACCTTC.

J is TRBJ2-5 and V is TRBV29-1; D is perhaps TRBD1 or TRBD2 (5 bases each). V lost 5 bases to trimming and J lost 1 base, with 11 bases between them. The CDR3 has 13 residues. Germline V gene lookup returns CDR1 SQVTM and CDR2 ANQGSEA. The CDR3 spells CSVHGAAQETQYF. CDR3 in DNA: TGCAGCGTTCACGGGGCAGCCCAAGAGACCCAGTACTTC.

This clonotype was detected many times. The V gene is TRBV10-1, the J gene TRBJ2-7; the D gene could be TRBD1 or TRBD2 (5 bases each). The V gene's germline CDR1 is WNHNN and CDR2 SYGVQD (reference sequence). There are 15 residues in the CDR3. Trimming cost V 1 base and J 3 bases, with 13 bases left between them. CDR3 sequence reads: CASSEFTGQNYEQYF. CDR3 nucleotide sequence: TGCGCCAGCAGTGAGTTTACGGGGCAGAACTACGAGCAGTACTTC.

This clonotype appeared many times. The chain recombines TRBV12-5 with TRBJ1-2; TRBD1 matches at 8 bases. There are 14 residues in the CDR3. J lost 8 bases, V lost 1 base, and 6 bases had no gene match. The germline CDR1 and CDR2 sequences are LGHNT and FRNRAP. The CDR3 spells CASGLAGQGFGYTF. Here the CDR3 DNA reads TGTGCTAGTGGTTTGGCAGGACAGGGTTTCGGCTACACCTTC.

This clonotype was picked up many times. The CDR3 coding sequence is TGTGCCAGCAGTTTGCATAGCGCACAAGAGACCCAGTACTTC. Protein: CASSLHSAQETQYF. This chain uses TRBV12-3 or TRBV12-4 with TRBJ2-5; the D gene is possibly TRBD2 (5 bases). CDR3 length: 14 residues. V was shortened by 3 bases and J by 2 bases, with 10 bases between the two germline ends.